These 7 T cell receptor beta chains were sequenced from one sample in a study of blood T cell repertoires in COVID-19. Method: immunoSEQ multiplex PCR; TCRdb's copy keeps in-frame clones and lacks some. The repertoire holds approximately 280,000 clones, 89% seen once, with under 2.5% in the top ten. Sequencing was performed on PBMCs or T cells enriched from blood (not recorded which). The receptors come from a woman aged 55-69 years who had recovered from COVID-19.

The CDR3 DNA is TGTGCCAGCAGCCAAGATCCAGGGGCGAGCAATCAGCCCCAGCATTTT. This translates into CASSQDPGASNQPQHF. V usage is TRBV3-1 (or the pseudogene TRBV3-2) and J usage is TRBJ1-5; D may be TRBD1 (6 bases). Germline CDR1 reads LGHDT; CDR2 reads YNNKEL (reference sequence). The CDR3 contains 16 residues. The V and J ends lost 0 bases and 1 base respectively, with 10 bases between them.

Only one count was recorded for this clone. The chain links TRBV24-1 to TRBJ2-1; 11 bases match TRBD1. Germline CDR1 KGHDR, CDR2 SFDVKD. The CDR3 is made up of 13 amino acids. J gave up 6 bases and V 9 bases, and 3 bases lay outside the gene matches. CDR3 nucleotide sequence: TGTGCCACCGGGACAGGGGGAAGCAATGAGCAGTTCTTC. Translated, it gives CATGTGGSNEQFF.

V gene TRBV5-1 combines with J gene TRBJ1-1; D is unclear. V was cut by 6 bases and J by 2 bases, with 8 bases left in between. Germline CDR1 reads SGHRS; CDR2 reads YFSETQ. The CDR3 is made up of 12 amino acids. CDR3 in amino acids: CASKTGNTEAFF. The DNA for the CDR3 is TGCGCCAGCAAGACGGGAAACACTGAAGCTTTCTTT.

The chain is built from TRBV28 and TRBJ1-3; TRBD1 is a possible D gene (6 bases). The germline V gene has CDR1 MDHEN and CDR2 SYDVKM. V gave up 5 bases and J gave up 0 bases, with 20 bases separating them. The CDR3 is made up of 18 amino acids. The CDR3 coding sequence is TGTGCCAGCAGTCGCGCCACAGGGTTGCCCGGCTCTGGAAACACCATATATTTT. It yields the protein CASSRATGLPGSGNTIYF.

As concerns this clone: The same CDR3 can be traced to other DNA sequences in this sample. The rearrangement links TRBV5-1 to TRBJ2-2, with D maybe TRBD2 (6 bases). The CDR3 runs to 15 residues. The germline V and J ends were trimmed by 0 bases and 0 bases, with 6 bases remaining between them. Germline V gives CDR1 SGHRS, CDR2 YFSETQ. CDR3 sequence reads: CASSLAGANTGELFF. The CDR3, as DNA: TGCGCCAGCAGCTTGGCGGGGGCGAACACCGGGGAGCTGTTTTTT. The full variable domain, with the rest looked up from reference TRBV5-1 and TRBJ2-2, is KAGVTQTPRYLIKTRGQQVTLSCSPISGHRSVSWYQQTPGQGLQFLFEYFSETQRNKGNFPGRFSGRQFSNSRSEMNVSTLELGDSALYLCASSLAGANTGELFFGEGSRLTVL.

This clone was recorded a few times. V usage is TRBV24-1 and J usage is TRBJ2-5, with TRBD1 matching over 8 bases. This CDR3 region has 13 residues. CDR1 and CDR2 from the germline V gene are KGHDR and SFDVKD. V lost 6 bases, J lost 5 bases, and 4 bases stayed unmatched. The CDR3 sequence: CATSSGGEETQYF. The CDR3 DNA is TGTGCCACCAGTTCAGGGGGCGAGGAGACCCAGTACTTC.

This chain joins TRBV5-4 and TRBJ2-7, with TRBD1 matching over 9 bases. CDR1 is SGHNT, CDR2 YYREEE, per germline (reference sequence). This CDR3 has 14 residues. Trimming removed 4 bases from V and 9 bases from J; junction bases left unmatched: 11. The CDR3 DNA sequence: TGTGCCAGCAGCCCCGGGACAGGGATCTTTGGGCAGTACTTC. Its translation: CASSPGTGIFGQYF. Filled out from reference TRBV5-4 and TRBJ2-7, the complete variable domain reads ETGVTQSPTHLIKTRGQQVTLRCSSQSGHNTVSWYQQALGQGPQFIFQYYREEENGRGNFPPRFSGLQFPNYSSELNVNALELDDSALYLCASSPGTGIFGQYFGPGTRLTVT.